The rows below give T cell receptor beta chains drawn from one sample of a study of radiation and T cells in renal cell carcinoma. Libraries were prepared by immunoSEQ multiplex PCR; TCRdb keeps only in-frame clonotypes and omits some of them. The repertoire includes about 22,000 clones, 40% to 55% of them detected once, and roughly 17% sits in the top ten. The input for sequencing was tumor tissue, taken from a patient whose treatment included radiotherapy and nephrectomy. Receptor source: a woman between 50 and 59 years old with renal cell carcinoma. Each CDR3 is given with its conserved first and last residue.

>TRBJ2-3|TRBV5-5
CASSPRDARGDTQYF
>TRBJ2-5|TRBV4-3
CASSQDRSSWGETQYF
>TRBJ2-7|TRBV18
CASSPPTGPYEQYF
>TRBJ2-7|TRBV15
CATSRDKGFEQYF
>TRBJ2-5|TRBV5-1
CASSWGDPARGAQETQYF
>TRBJ2-2|TRBV18
CASSPRQDSAGELFF
>TRBJ1-1|TRBV6-6
CASSLTGGTEAFF
>TRBJ1-2|TRBV25-1
CASSPGQIRYGYTF
>TRBJ1-6|TRBV25-1
CASSDWDRNSPLHF
>TRBJ1-4|TRBV6-5
CASSHLRQGNEKLFF
>TRBJ1-2|TRBV6-6
CASSYPRGEGYTF
>TRBJ2-1|TRBV4-1
CASSLSGLNEQFF
>TRBJ1-2|TRBV5-8
CASSLGGNYGYTF
>TRBJ1-2|TRBV9
CASSVGAFRGDYGYTF
>TRBJ1-1|TRBV11-2
CASSSLIYLNTEAFF
>TRBJ1-5|TRBV7-9
CASSLIAEDSNQPQHF
>TRBJ2-2|TRBV6-4
CASSPRGGTGELFF
>TRBJ1-6|TRBV13
CASRKAGTVPPLHF
>TRBJ1-5|TRBV19
CASSPSPDRGPNQPQHF
>TRBJ2-2|TRBV7-6
CASSRGGTGELFF
>TRBJ2-7|TRBV27
CASSDRGIYEQYF
>TRBJ1-5|TRBV6-1
CASRGEYSNQPQHF
>TRBJ2-3|TRBV5-1
CASGPFGGFDTQYF
>TRBJ2-2|TRBV15
CATSSQGAGELFF
>TRBJ1-1|TRBV7-9
CASSLLTGTTEAFF
>TRBJ2-7|TRBV2
CASSTAAASGSRVYF
>TRBJ1-1|TRBV6-6
CASSWTAVEGTEAFF
>TRBJ1-6|TRBV7-9
CASSSRGGILHF
>TRBJ2-5|TRBV10-1
CASSELTGGTQYF
>TRBJ1-1|TRBV5-8
CASSRWTGYNTEAFF
>TRBJ1-5|TRBV7-2
CASSLPDRAQPQHF
>TRBJ2-7|TRBV7-2
CASSLVDTRYEQYF
>TRBJ2-1|TRBV2
CASKPLLGLAGGTGYEQFF
>TRBJ2-3|TRBV29-1
CSVERGNTGTDTQYF
>TRBJ1-5|TRBV27
CASSLGGTGGQPQHF